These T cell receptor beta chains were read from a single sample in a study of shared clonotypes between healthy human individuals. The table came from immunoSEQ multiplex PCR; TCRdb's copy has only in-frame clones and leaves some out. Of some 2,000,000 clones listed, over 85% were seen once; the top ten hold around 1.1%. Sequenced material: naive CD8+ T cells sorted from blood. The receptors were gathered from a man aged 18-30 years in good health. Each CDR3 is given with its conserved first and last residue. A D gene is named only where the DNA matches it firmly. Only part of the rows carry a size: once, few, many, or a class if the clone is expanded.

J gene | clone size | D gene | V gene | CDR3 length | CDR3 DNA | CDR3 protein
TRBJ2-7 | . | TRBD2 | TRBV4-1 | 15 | TGCGCCAGCAGCCAAGGACTAGCGGCAACCTACGAGCAGTACTTC | CASSQGLAATYEQYF
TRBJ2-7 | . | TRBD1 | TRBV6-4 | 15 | TGTGCCAGCAGTGACCGCCACAGGGGAACCTACGAGCAGTACTTC | CASSDRHRGTYEQYF
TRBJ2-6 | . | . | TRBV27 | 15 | TGTGCCAGCAGTTTATTCGGGAATGGGGCCAACGTCCTGACTTTC | CASSLFGNGANVLTF
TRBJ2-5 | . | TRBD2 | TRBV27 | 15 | TGTGCCAGCAGTTCCCTAGCGGGTTTAGAAGAGACCCAGTACTTC | CASSSLAGLEETQYF
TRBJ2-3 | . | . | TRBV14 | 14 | TGTGCCAGCAGCCCAACCGTGACAGAACATACGCAGTATTTT | CASSPTVTEHTQYF
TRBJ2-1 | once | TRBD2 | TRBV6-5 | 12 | TGTGCCAGCAGTCTAGCGGGCAATGAGCAGTTCTTC | CASSLAGNEQFF
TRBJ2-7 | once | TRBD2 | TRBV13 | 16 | TGTGCCAGCAGCACCCTAGCGGGGGCGATCTCCTACGAGCAGTACTTC | CASSTLAGAISYEQYF
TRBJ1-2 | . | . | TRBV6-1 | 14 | TGTGCCAGCAGTGAATCGGGGGGAGACTATGGCTACACCTTC | CASSESGGDYGYTF
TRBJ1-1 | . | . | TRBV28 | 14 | TGTGCCAGCAGCTTGGGGGGGGCTAACACTGAAGCTTTCTTT | CASSLGGANTEAFF
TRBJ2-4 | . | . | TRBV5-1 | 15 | TGCGCCAGCAGCTTGGGAATTAGCGAGGGAAACATTCAGTACTTC | CASSLGISEGNIQYF
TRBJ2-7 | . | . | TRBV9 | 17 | TGTGCCAGCAGCTTAGCCCTCGGGGGATCGGGGACCTACGAGCAGTACTTC | CASSLALGGSGTYEQYF
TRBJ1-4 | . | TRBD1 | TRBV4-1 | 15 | TGCGCCAGCAGCTTAAGACAGGGAGAATTTGAAAAACTGTTTTTT | CASSLRQGEFEKLFF
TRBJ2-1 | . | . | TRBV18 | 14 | TGTGCCAGCTCACGCGTGCCTCCCTACAATGAGCAGTTCTTC | CASSRVPPYNEQFF
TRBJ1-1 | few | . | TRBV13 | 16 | TGTGCCAGCAGCTTACGGGCAGATAGTCAGAACACTGAAGCTTTCTTT | CASSLRADSQNTEAFF
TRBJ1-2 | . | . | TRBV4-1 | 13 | TGCGCCAGCAGCCCCATAGCTAACTATGGCTACACCTTC | CASSPIANYGYTF
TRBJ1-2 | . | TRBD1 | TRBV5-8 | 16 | TGTGCCAGCAGCTTGGCCTGGACAGGGGGCATCTATGGCTACACCTTC | CASSLAWTGGIYGYTF
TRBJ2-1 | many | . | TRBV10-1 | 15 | TGCGCCAGCAGTGAGGGACTGAACTCCTACAATGAGCAGTTCTTC | CASSEGLNSYNEQFF
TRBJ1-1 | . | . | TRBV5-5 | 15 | TGTGCCAGCAGCCGGAAAGGCGGATCGAACACTGAAGCTTTCTTT | CASSRKGGSNTEAFF
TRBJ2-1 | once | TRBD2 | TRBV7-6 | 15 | TGTGCCAGCAGCTTAGTTCCGGGGGGGTACAATGAGCAGTTCTTC | CASSLVPGGYNEQFF
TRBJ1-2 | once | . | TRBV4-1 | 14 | TGCGCCAGCAGCCAAGTCCCAATGAACTATGGCTACACCTTC | CASSQVPMNYGYTF
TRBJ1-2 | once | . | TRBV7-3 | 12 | TGTGCCAGCAGCTTATCTGGGTATGGCTACACCTTC | CASSLSGYGYTF
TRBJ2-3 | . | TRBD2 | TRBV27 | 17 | TGTGCCAGCAGTTTATATACTAGCGGGCCTAGCACAGATACGCAGTATTTT | CASSLYTSGPSTDTQYF
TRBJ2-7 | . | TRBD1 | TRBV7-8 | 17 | TGTGCCAGCAGCTCTGGGGCTACCGGGACAGGCTTGGTCGAGCAGTACTTC | CASSSGATGTGLVEQYF
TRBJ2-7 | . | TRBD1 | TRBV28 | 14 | TGTGCCAGCAGGCTGGACAGGGGAACCTACGAGCAGTACTTC | CASRLDRGTYEQYF
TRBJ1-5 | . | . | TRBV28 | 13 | TGTGCCAGCAGTAGTCCCTCCAATCAGCCCCAGCATTTT | CASSSPSNQPQHF
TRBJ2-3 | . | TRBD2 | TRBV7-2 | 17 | TGTGCCAGCAGCTTTGCCGTCGACTTGGCGGGAGTGGATACGCAGTATTTT | CASSFAVDLAGVDTQYF
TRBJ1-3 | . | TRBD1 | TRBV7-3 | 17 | TGTGCCAGCAGCCCGGGCCAGGGGGCAATCTCTGGAAACACCATATATTTT | CASSPGQGAISGNTIYF
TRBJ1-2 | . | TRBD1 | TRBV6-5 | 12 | TGCGGGGCAGGGGGCGCAGGCTATGGCTACACCTTC | CGAGGAGYGYTF
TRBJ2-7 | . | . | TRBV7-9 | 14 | TGTGCCAGCAGCTCCTCACGGAGCTCCTACGAGCAGTACTTC | CASSSSRSSYEQYF
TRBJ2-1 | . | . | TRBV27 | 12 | TGTGCCAGCAGTTTAGTAGCTGGTGAGCAGTTCTTC | CASSLVAGEQFF
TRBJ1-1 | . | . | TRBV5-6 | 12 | TGTGCCAGCAGCTCCGTCGGGCCTGAAGCTTTCTTT | CASSSVGPEAFF
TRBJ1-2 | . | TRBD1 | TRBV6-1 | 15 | TGTGCCAGCAGCGTAATGGTGACAGGGGGAGGGGGCTACACCTTC | CASSVMVTGGGGYTF
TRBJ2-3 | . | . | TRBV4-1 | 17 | TGCGCCAGCAGCCAAGGCCTTGGAGGTCCAAGCACAGATACACAGTATTTT | CASSQGLGGPSTDTQYF
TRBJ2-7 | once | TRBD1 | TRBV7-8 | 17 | TGTGCCAGCAGCTTAGCGATTGAGGGACAGGATAGCTACGAGCAGTACTTC | CASSLAIEGQDSYEQYF
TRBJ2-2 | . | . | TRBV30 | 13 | TGTGCCTGGAGTGTGAATAGTCGGAGGGAGCTGTTTTTT | CAWSVNSRRELFF
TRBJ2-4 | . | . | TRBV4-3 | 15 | TGCGCCAGCAGCGAGCGGATTCTAGCCAAAAACATTCAGTACTTC | CASSERILAKNIQYF
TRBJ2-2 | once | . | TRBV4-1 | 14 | TGCGCCAGCAGCCAAACGAGTAACACCGGGGAGCTGTTTTTT | CASSQTSNTGELFF
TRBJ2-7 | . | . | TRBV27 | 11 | TGTGCCAGCAGTTCACTTTACGAGCAGTACTTC | CASSSLYEQYF
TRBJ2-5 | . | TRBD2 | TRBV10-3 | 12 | TGTGCCATCAGTGTCCGGGGGGGGACCCAGTACTTC | CAISVRGGTQYF
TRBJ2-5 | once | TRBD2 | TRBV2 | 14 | TGTGCCAGCAGTGAGAGCGGGAGCCAAGAGACCCAGTACTTC | CASSESGSQETQYF
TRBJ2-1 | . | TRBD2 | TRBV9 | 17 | TGTGCCAGCAGCTCCGACGGACTAGCGGTCCCCTACAATGAGCAGTTCTTC | CASSSDGLAVPYNEQFF
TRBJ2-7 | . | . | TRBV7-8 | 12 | TGTGCCAGCAGCTCGACCGGGTACGAGCAGTACTTC | CASSSTGYEQYF
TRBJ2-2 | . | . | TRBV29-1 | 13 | TGCAGCGTTAGAGCTTTACCGGGGGGGGAGCTGTTTTTT | CSVRALPGGELFF
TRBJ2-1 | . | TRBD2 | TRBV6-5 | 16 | TGTGCCAGCAGTTACTCGAGGGACGGGGGGGGCAATGAGCAGTTCTTC | CASSYSRDGGGNEQFF
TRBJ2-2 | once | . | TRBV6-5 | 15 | TGTGCCAGCAGTTACTCAGAGGGGTATCGCGGGGAGCTGTTTTTT | CASSYSEGYRGELFF
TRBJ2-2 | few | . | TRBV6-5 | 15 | TGTGCCAGCAGTCGGACAGATTCGAACACCGGGGAGCTGTTTTTT | CASSRTDSNTGELFF
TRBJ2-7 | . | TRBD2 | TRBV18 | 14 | TGTGCCAGCTCACTAACCGGGGGGACCTACGAGCAGTACTTC | CASSLTGGTYEQYF
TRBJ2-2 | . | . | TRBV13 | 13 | TGTGCCAGCAGCTTAGGAATCACCGGGGAGCTGTTTTTT | CASSLGITGELFF
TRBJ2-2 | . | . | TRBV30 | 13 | TGTGCCTCCATGTCGAGGGGGTCCGGGGAGCTGTTTTTT | CASMSRGSGELFF
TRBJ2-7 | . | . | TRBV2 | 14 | TGTGCCAGCAGTGACCCTTTGGGGGCGTACGAGCAGTACTTC | CASSDPLGAYEQYF
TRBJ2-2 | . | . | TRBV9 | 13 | TGTGCCAGCAGCGAAACGAACACCGGGGAGCTGTTTTTT | CASSETNTGELFF
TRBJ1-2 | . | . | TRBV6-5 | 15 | TGTGCCAGCAGTTACGGTTCTAGGGATAACTATGGCTACACCTTC | CASSYGSRDNYGYTF
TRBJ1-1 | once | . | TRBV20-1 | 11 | TGCAGTGCTAGAACAGTCACTGAAGCTTTCTTT | CSARTVTEAFF
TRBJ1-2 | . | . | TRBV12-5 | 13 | TGTGCTAGTGGCCCGGGAGCTAACTATGGCTACACCTTC | CASGPGANYGYTF